These 5 T cell receptor beta chains came from one sample sequenced in a study of T cells in women clearing cervical HPV infection. TCRdb's table, derived via immunoSEQ multiplex PCR, lists solely in-frame clones and lacks some. The sample holds about 23,000 clones. Sequencing was carried out using blood buffy coat. Every receptor here comes from a woman aged 18 to 69 with a cervical HPV16 infection that either progressed to CIN3+ or cleared (not recorded which).

Note on this clone: The CDR3 end lies 3 residues beyond the end of the read and is filled in from the germline J gene. The genes are TRBV7-2 and TRBJ2-5, with TRBD2 identical over 7 bases. The CDR3 sequence is 13 residues long. Per germline, CDR1 SGHTA and CDR2 FQGNSA. The V gene end was trimmed by 3 bases and the J gene end by 3 bases; junction bases not matched to a gene: 1. Incomplete CDR3 DNA: TGTGCCAGCAGCTTTGCGGGAGAAGAGACC. Its protein product is CASSFAGEET. Given in full, the CDR3 is CASSFAGEETQYF.

About this clone: The sequence runs out 3 residues before the end of the CDR3; the remainder is reconstructed from the germline J gene. The chain has TRBV6-1 and TRBJ1-6, with 7 bases fitting TRBD1. CDR3 length: 14 residues. V gave up 8 bases and J gave up 6 bases; unmatched junction bases: 7. The germline gives CDR1 MNHNS, CDR2 SASEGT. Partial CDR3 DNA: TGTGCCAGCGGTGGGGACAGCGCTAATTCACCC. This codes for CASGGDSANSP. Given in full, the CDR3 is CASGGDSANSPLHF.

On this clone: The sequenced fragment ends 3 residues before the CDR3 boundary, so the rest is inferred from the germline J gene. The chain employs TRBV19 and TRBJ2-5; the D is unclear. The CDR3 sequence is 16 residues long. Per germline, CDR1 LNHDA and CDR2 SQIVND (reference sequence). V lost 3 bases, J lost 0 bases, and 14 bases lay in between. The CDR3 spells CASSIPGSLNQETQYF. The sequenced CDR3 bases are TGTGCCAGTAGTATTCCAGGCAGCTTAAACCAAGAGACC. The whole variable domain, filled in from reference TRBV19 and TRBJ2-5, reads DGGITQSPKYLFRKEGQNVTLSCEQNLNHDAMYWYRQDPGQGLRLIYYSQIVNDFQKGDIAEGYSVSREKKESFPLTVTSAQKNPTAFYLCASSIPGSLNQETQYFGPGTRLLVL.

In the case of this clone: Read sequence stops 3 residues before the CDR3 end, and the germline J gene provides the missing end. J is TRBJ2-3 and V is TRBV10-2; D is possibly TRBD1 or TRBD2 (7 bases each). Looked up from germline, CDR1 is WSHSY and CDR2 is SAAADI. V lost 6 bases and J 5 bases, leaving 15 bases between the germline ends. The CDR3 consists of 14 residues. The CDR3 bases that were read are TGCGCCAGCAGGGGAGGGACAGACATAGATACG. As protein: CASRGGTDIDT. The whole CDR3 sequence reads CASRGGTDIDTQYF.

A note on this clone: The germline gene is not matched at one end of the junction; a read error may be the cause. The same CDR3 is also encoded by other DNA sequences in this sample. Incomplete CDR3 DNA: TGTGCCATCACGGAGGGTGGCGCTGGAAACACA. Protein product: CAITEGGAGNT. The complete CDR3 reads CAITEGGAGNTIYF. This chain links TRBV10-3 with TRBJ1-3; the D is unclear. Read data end 3 residues before the CDR3 end; the end is taken from the germline J gene. Germline CDR1 and CDR2: ENHRY and SYGVKD. The CDR3 is 14 residues long.